This T cell receptor (beta chain) originates from a study of blood T cell repertoires in COVID-19. In the study overall: Both acute and convalescent COVID-19 samples were obtained from the United States, Italy and Spain. Sample material is recorded as cDNA or gDNA derived from T cells, B-cell-depleted T cells, or PBMCs.

Trimming took 4 bases from V and 0 from J; bases not matched to a gene: 6. The CDR3 runs to 16 residues. Germline loops: CDR1 MNHEY, CDR2 SVGEGT. The authors' processing: Reference gene primer amplification gave nucleated cell count estimates. Clones were read by immunoSEQ multiplex PCR, and TCRdb kept only the in-frame ones, dropping some. Clonal size and the V and J genes are those of that table, whereas D and trimming came from the DNA. This sample yields about 150,000 clones, of which around 83% are seen a single time; over 8% belongs to the top ten. Specimen: peripheral blood. The V and J genes are TRBV6-2 or TRBV6-3 and TRBJ1-1; 9 bases align to TRBD1. The sequence derives from a woman between 45 and 65 years old with acute or convalescent COVID-19. This chain's CDR3 is CASSSPDRGMNTEAFF. CDR3 coding DNA: TGTGCCAGCAGTTCCCCGGACAGGGGTATGAACACTGAAGCTTTCTTT.